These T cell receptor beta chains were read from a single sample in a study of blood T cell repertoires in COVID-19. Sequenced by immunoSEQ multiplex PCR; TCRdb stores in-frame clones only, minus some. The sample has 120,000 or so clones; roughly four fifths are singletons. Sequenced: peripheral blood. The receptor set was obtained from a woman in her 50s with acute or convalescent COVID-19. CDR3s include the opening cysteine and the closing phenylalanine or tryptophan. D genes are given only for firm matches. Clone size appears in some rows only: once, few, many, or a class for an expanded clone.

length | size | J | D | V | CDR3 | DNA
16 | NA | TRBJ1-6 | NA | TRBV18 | CASSPYSAVYNSPLHF | TGTGCCAGCTCACCTTATAGCGCGGTCTATAATTCACCCCTCCACTTT
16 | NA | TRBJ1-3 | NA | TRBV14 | CASSQGGEVRRNTIYF | TGTGCCAGCAGCCAAGGAGGCGAGGTTCGGCGAAACACCATATATTTT
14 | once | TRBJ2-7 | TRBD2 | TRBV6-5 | CASGREGHSYEQYF | TGTGCCAGCGGGCGGGAGGGCCACTCCTACGAGCAGTACTTC
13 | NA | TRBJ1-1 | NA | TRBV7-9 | CASSTQENTEAFF | TGTGCCAGCAGCACACAGGAGAACACTGAAGCTTTCTTT
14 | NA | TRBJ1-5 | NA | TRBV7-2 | CASEVSYSNQPQHF | TGTGCCAGCGAGGTTTCCTATAGCAATCAGCCCCAGCATTTT
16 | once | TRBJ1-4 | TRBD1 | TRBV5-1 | CASSPSPDRAGEKLFF | TGCGCCAGCAGCCCCTCACCAGACAGGGCGGGTGAAAAACTGTTTTTT
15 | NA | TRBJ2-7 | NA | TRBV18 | CASSRNGGVAYEQYF | TGTGCCAGCTCACGAAACGGAGGGGTCGCCTACGAGCAGTACTTC
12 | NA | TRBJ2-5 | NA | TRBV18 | CASSPGQPNQYF | TGTGCCAGCTCACCTGGACAGCCGAATCAGTACTTC
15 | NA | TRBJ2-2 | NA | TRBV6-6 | CASSYSFSYTGELFF | TGTGCCAGCAGTTACTCGTTCAGTTACACCGGGGAGCTGTTTTTT
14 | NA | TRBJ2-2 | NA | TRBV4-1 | CASSRSQDTGELFF | TGCGCCAGCAGCCGCAGCCAGGACACCGGGGAGCTGTTTTTT